The clone carrying this TCR beta chain has a single count. Its antigen is currently unknown. The TCR alpha and TCR beta cDNA libraries, bearing sample barcodes and UMIs, were generated by 5'RACE using constant-segment primers. In TCRdb, the 5' RACE reads were re-called with MiXCR into one record per CDR3 protein. Of more than 120,000 distinct CDR3 sequences listed, under 7% were seen once; the top ten hold under 2.5%. Trimming removed 0 bases from V and 1 base from J, with 9 bases in between. CDR1 and CDR2 from the germline V gene are LGHNA and YNFKEQ. The CDR3 spans 15 residues. This specimen comes from a study of T-cell memory formation after mild COVID-19. Findings and caveats of the study: From day 15 to 85, contracting clones were balanced between CD4 and CD8, whereas later expanders leaned toward CD4+.

Sequenced input: PBMCs or a T cell subset sorted from them (not recorded which). The source is an adult woman who had mild COVID-19 (a few samples of this study predate the infection). Cell type and time point are not known. The V gene is TRBV4-2, the J gene TRBJ1-1; D is uncertain. The CDR3 sequence: CASSQDFAANTEAFF. The DNA for the CDR3 is TGTGCCAGCAGCCAAGATTTTGCAGCGAACACTGAAGCTTTCTTT.